This T cell receptor (beta chain) was found in a study of patients and donors after allogeneic stem cell transplantation (dated by TCRdb to between 2020 and 2021). Library preparation used RT-PCR. Sequenced using a NextSeq 550. The raw public data were reprocessed by TCRdb itself: fastp quality trimming at Q25, MiXCR clonotype calling, in-frame beta chains only. Rows are combined by CDR3 protein, so each entry shows the most common genes and DNA. The sample profile shows fewer than 500,000 distinct CDR3 sequences; 16% of them were found once. The ten largest clones represent about 7% of the sample. As for this clonotype: The target of this receptor is not known. No base quality information exists; no much larger clone differs at one position.

Spanning cysteine to phenylalanine, the CDR3 consists of 8 amino acids. Only the CDR3 DNA stays, 24 bases, in frame from base 1. Between the V and J ends, shortened by 6 bases and 8 bases respectively, the junction contains 1 base. The chain uses TRBV12-3 or TRBV12-4 and TRBJ1-1; no confident D gene assignment can be made. Specimen: blood, either unsorted or a sorted T cell fraction (not recorded which). This TCR came from a human donor who was either an allogeneic HSCT recipient or a stem cell or donor lymphocyte infusion donor (not recorded which). It is not recorded whose cells these are; they may come from a transplant donor. The DNA is as follows: TGTGCCAGCAGCGAAGCTTTCTTT. It is translated as CASSEAFF.